Presented here are 14 T cell receptor beta chains from one specimen sequenced in a study of chemoradiotherapy in HPV16-positive cancers. Method: immunoSEQ multiplex PCR; TCRdb's copy keeps in-frame clones and lacks some. The sample includes 6,000 to 7,500 clones, roughly two thirds of them seen just once. Specimen: tumor tissue, collected from a patient who underwent chemoradiotherapy. These receptors were taken from a human donor with HPV-associated anogenital cancer.

This chain connects TRBV5-1 to TRBJ2-5; tentatively, D is TRBD2 (5 bases). The CDR3 covers 13 residues. In germline, CDR1 is SGHRS, CDR2 YFSETQ. V shed 3 bases and J shed 2 bases, with 8 bases lying between them. This CDR3 reads CASSYSGQETQYF. In DNA, the CDR3 is TGCGCCAGCAGCTACAGCGGACAAGAGACCCAGTACTTC.

This rearrangement joins TRBV5-1 to TRBJ2-3; 8 bases fit TRBD1. V lost 0 bases, J lost 5 bases, and 5 bases stayed unmatched. CDR1 and CDR2 from the germline V gene are SGHRS and YFSETQ. This CDR3 spans 15 amino acids. The CDR3 spells CASSLGTGGEDTQYF. In DNA form, the CDR3 reads TGCGCCAGCAGCTTGGGCACAGGGGGTGAAGATACGCAGTATTTT. Supplemented by reference TRBV5-1 and TRBJ2-3, the full variable domain reads KAGVTQTPRYLIKTRGQQVTLSCSPISGHRSVSWYQQTPGQGLQFLFEYFSETQRNKGNFPGRFSGRQFSNSRSEMNVSTLELGDSALYLCASSLGTGGEDTQYFGPGTRLTVL.

This sequence joins TRBV5-1 and TRBJ2-7; D is unresolved. The length of the CDR3 is 14 residues. The V and J ends lost 1 base and 5 bases respectively, with 13 bases between them. CDR1 is SGHRS and CDR2 is YFSETQ in the germline V gene. CDR3 in amino acids: CASSLSKFSHEQYF. DNA for the CDR3: TGCGCCAGCAGCTTGAGTAAGTTTTCCCACGAGCAGTACTTC.

The chain carries TRBV6-1 and TRBJ2-3, with 8 bases matching TRBD1. V trimming: 10 bases; J trimming: 3 bases; junction bases outside the gene matches: 6. CDR1 is MNHNS and CDR2 is SASEGT in the germline V gene. The CDR3 runs 13 residues. CDR3 nucleotide sequence: TGTGCCACGGACAGGGAAGGGACAGATACGCAGTATTTT. It yields the protein CATDREGTDTQYF.

The chain has TRBV9 and TRBJ1-2, with D uncertain. V lost 3 bases and J 3 bases, leaving 9 bases between the germline ends. The CDR3 runs 13 residues. The germline gives CDR1 SGDLS, CDR2 YYNGEE. CDR3 nucleotides: TGTGCCAGCAGCGATCAGAATTACTATGGCTACACCTTC. Protein: CASSDQNYYGYTF.

This chain's CDR3 is CASSSTVAGGAETQYF. The DNA of the CDR3 is TGCGCCAGCAGCTCCACTGTAGCGGGGGGGGCAGAGACCCAGTACTTC. The V and J genes are TRBV5-1 and TRBJ2-5; 11 bases match TRBD2. The CDR3 totals 16 residues. V lost 3 bases, J lost 4 bases, and 8 bases stayed unmatched. The germline V gene encodes CDR1 SGHRS and CDR2 YFSETQ.

The V gene is TRBV30, the J gene TRBJ2-3, with D possibly TRBD1 on 6 matching bases. Germline V CDR1 and CDR2: GTSNPN, SVGIG (reference sequence). The V end lost 6 bases, the J end lost 2 bases, and 12 bases lay between the germline ends. CDR3 length: 13 residues. This chain's CDR3 is CACTGQITDTQYF. As DNA, the CDR3 is TGTGCCTGTACCGGACAGATCACAGATACGCAGTATTTT.

The chain is built from TRBV28 and TRBJ2-3; 13 bases fit TRBD2. The length of the CDR3 is 18 residues. Germline V lookup: CDR1 MDHEN, CDR2 SYDVKM. The trim removed 7 bases at V and 6 bases at J, leaving 16 bases unmatched. In DNA, the CDR3 is TGTGCCAGCACTCTAAGGGGACTAGCGGGGTACTTGGGGGATACGCAGTATTTT. Translation gives CASTLRGLAGYLGDTQYF. The full variable domain, with the rest looked up from reference TRBV28 and TRBJ2-3, is DVKVTQSSRYLVKRTGEKVFLECVQDMDHENMFWYRQDPGLGLRLIYFSYDVKMKEKGDIPEGYSVSREKKERFSLILESASTNQTSMYLCASTLRGLAGYLGDTQYFGPGTRLTVL.

This clone came up once. V is TRBV7-9 and J is TRBJ2-5; possibly TRBD2 for D (6 bases). Per the germline V gene, CDR1 is SEHNR and CDR2 is FQNEAQ (reference sequence). The CDR3 runs 15 residues. V was cut by 2 bases and J by 5 bases, with 15 bases left in between. CDR3 sequence (DNA): TGTGCCAGCAGCTTAAACGGCGGGGCCGCGGAGACCCAGTACTTC. Its translation: CASSLNGGAAETQYF.

The chain uses TRBV11-2 and TRBJ2-5, with D maybe TRBD2 (5 bases). The CDR3 covers 12 residues. Trimming took off 0 bases at V and 7 bases at J, with 6 bases between the two ends. Germline-derived CDR1 and CDR2 are SGHAT and FQNNGV. This CDR3 reads CASSLDRGTQYF. In nucleotides, the CDR3 is TGTGCCAGCAGCTTAGACCGGGGGACCCAGTACTTC. The complete variable domain, with remaining parts taken from reference TRBV11-2 and TRBJ2-5, reads EAGVAQSPRYKIIEKRQSVAFWCNPISGHATLYWYQQILGQGPKLLIQFQNNGVVDDSQLPKDRFSAERLKGVDSTLKIQPAKLEDSAVYLCASSLDRGTQYFGPGTRLLVL.

The V and J genes are TRBV6-6 and TRBJ2-1; possibly TRBD1 or TRBD2 for D (5 bases each). Trimming cost V 7 bases and J 5 bases, with 15 bases left between them. Germline-derived CDR1 and CDR2 are MNHNY and SVGAGI (reference sequence). This CDR3 has 14 residues. The CDR3 nucleotides are TGTGCCAGCAAGCGCGAGGGCAGGGACAATGAGCAGTTCTTC. Residues: CASKREGRDNEQFF.

This chain connects TRBV27 to TRBJ1-5; no definite D call. Germline V lookup: CDR1 MNHEY, CDR2 SMNVEV (reference sequence). Trimming removed 3 bases at V and 0 bases at J, with 12 bases between. There are 16 residues in the CDR3. The CDR3 spells CASSLQAGYSNQPQHF. Written as DNA, the CDR3 is TGTGCCAGCAGTTTGCAGGCCGGATATAGCAATCAGCCCCAGCATTTT.

This sequence joins TRBV7-7 and TRBJ2-2; 8 nucleotides match TRBD2. Per germline, CDR1 SSHAT and CDR2 FNYEAQ (reference sequence). This CDR3 has 15 amino acids. Germline trimming cut 3 bases from V and 4 bases from J; bases unmatched to any gene: 4. The CDR3 DNA follows: TGTGCCAGCAGCTTGGGACGGGAGGGCACCGGGGAGCTGTTTTTT. Translation: CASSLGREGTGELFF.

V usage is TRBV5-6 and J usage is TRBJ2-1; D unclear. The length of the CDR3 is 11 residues. V gave up 1 base and J gave up 8 bases, with 4 bases separating them. Germline V gene data show CDR1 as SGHDT and CDR2 as YYEEEE. DNA for the CDR3: TGTGCCAGCAGCTTGTTACATGAGCAGTTCTTC. It codes for CASSLLHEQFF.